This T cell receptor beta chain was recovered during a study of cytomegalovirus exposure and HLA in healthy donors. Findings and caveats of the study: Sequencing likely generated an artifact that appeared as a cluster of highly shared sequence variants.

This clone has just a few counts. Its antigen is currently unknown. The germline V gene encodes CDR1 MNHEY and CDR2 SVGAGI. CDR3 length equals 13 residues. Trimming removed 2 bases at V and 4 bases at J, with 8 bases between. The PCR contained 60 Vbeta and 13 Jbeta primers. Some clones are missing from TCRdb's copy, which holds only in-frame ones; the method was immunoSEQ multiplex PCR. The profile shows some 180,000 clones, about 9.4% of them singletons. V is TRBV6-5 and J is TRBJ1-1; D is perhaps TRBD1 (5 bases). The sequenced material came from PBMCs. This receptor was taken from a young woman in good health and CMV-seropositive. CDR3 sequence: CASSYVQGTEAFF. CDR3 nucleotide sequence: TGTGCCAGCAGTTACGTGCAGGGCACTGAAGCTTTCTTT.